This TCR beta chain was profiled in a study of blood T cell repertoires in COVID-19. Study-level information: Material from acute and convalescent COVID-19 was sourced from the United States, Italy and Spain. PBMCs, B-cell-depleted T cells, or T cells were the source of the cDNA or gDNA that made up the material.

The table came from immunoSEQ multiplex PCR; TCRdb's copy has only in-frame clones and leaves some out. This table holds a few hundred thousand clones, about 79% found once. Germline values: CDR1 MNHEY, CDR2 SVGEGT. The CDR3 is 15 amino acids. V trimming: 7 bases; J trimming: 7 bases; junction bases outside the gene matches: 15. The receptor comes from a man aged 35-49 years who had recovered from COVID-19. The genes are TRBV6-2 or TRBV6-3 and TRBJ2-7, with 8 nucleotides matching TRBD2. Specimen: peripheral blood. CDR3 nucleotide sequence: TGTGCCAGCACCCCTCTCGGGGGGGCTGGGGAGGAGCAGTACTTC. Its translation is CASTPLGGAGEEQYF.